These 20 T cell receptor beta chains were all obtained from the same sample, sequenced in a study of pediatric ulcerative colitis. During colonoscopy, one to two rectal pinch biopsies were collected. Data came from immunoSEQ multiplex PCR; TCRdb stores just in-frame clones and leaves some out. The sample records tens of thousands of clones, around 75% being singletons. Sequenced input: gut tissue. The receptors derive from a boy aged 5-17 years with severe ulcerative colitis.

J is TRBJ2-1 and V is TRBV7-9; D ambiguous. The CDR3 length is 15 residues. The germline gives CDR1 SEHNR, CDR2 FQNEAQ (reference sequence). V lost 5 bases to trimming and J lost 8 bases, with 19 bases between them. Written as DNA, the CDR3 is TGTGCCAGCAGCCCCCCAGGAGCAGGACCCTATGAGCAGTTCTTC. Its translation is CASSPPGAGPYEQFF. Using reference TRBV7-9 and TRBJ2-1 for the parts outside the CDR3, the full variable domain is DTGVSQNPRHKITKRGQNVTFRCDPISEHNRLYWYRQTLGQGPEFLTYFQNEAQLEKSRLLSDRFSAERPKGSFSTLEIQRTEQGDSAMYLCASSPPGAGPYEQFFGPGTRLTVL.

By sample fraction, this clone is medium-sized. The chain links TRBV9 to TRBJ1-5; perhaps TRBD1 as D (6 bases). CDR1 is SGDLS and CDR2 is YYNGEE in the germline V gene. Trimming shortened V by 2 bases and J by 2 bases, and 11 bases separated the two germline ends. This CDR3 spans 15 amino acids. CDR3 in DNA: TGTGCCAGCAGCGTGCAGGGGATAGGCAATCAGCCCCAGCATTTT. This gives the protein CASSVQGIGNQPQHF.

The chain employs TRBV29-1 and TRBJ1-2; D is unclear. The CDR3 extends over 12 amino acids. The V end lost 2 bases, the J end lost 4 bases, and 8 bases lay between the germline ends. CDR1 and CDR2 (germline): SQVTM, ANQGSEA. DNA of the CDR3: TGCAGCGTTGAAACACGGGTCTATGGCTACACCTTC. This translates into CSVETRVYGYTF.

This sequence joins TRBV6-5 and TRBJ1-5; unclear D gene. The CDR3 consists of 14 residues. Germline V gives CDR1 MNHEY, CDR2 SVGAGI. V lost 3 bases and J lost 5, with 11 bases in between. DNA of the CDR3: TGTGCCAGCAGTTATGCTGGCCCCGATCAGCCCCAGCATTTT. Translating gives CASSYAGPDQPQHF.

This chain joins TRBV5-1 and TRBJ2-3; possibly TRBD2 for D (7 bases). Germline CDR1 SGHRS, CDR2 YFSETQ. Trimming left V 0 bases short and J 2 bases short, with 16 bases between. The length of the CDR3 is 17 residues. The CDR3 DNA reads TGCGCCAGCAGCTTGGCCCCAGTGGGGGGGGCCACAGATACGCAGTATTTT. Protein sequence: CASSLAPVGGATDTQYF.

The chain links TRBV9 to TRBJ1-2; D gene ambiguous. CDR1 SGDLS and CDR2 YYNGEE come from the germline V gene. The CDR3 has 15 residues. V was cut by 0 bases and J by 5 bases, with 14 bases left in between. CDR3 nucleotides: TGTGCCAGCAGCGTAGCCCCTTTTGGGGAGTATGGCTACACCTTC. It is translated as CASSVAPFGEYGYTF.

CDR3 loop: CASSSDLNTEAFF. The CDR3 bases are TGCGCCAGCAGTTCCGATCTGAACACTGAAGCTTTCTTT. The rearrangement joins TRBV5-1 to TRBJ1-1; D call uncertain. V lost 5 bases to trimming and J lost 0 bases, with 8 bases between them. CDR3 length equals 13 residues. Germline-derived CDR1 and CDR2 are SGHRS and YFSETQ.

V is TRBV5-6 and J is TRBJ1-5; 12 nucleotides line up with TRBD1. CDR1 and CDR2 from the germline V gene are SGHDT and YYEEEE. The CDR3 spans 17 residues. V dropped 0 bases and J dropped 4; count of bases not matched to a gene: 5. The CDR3 bases are TGTGCCAGCAGCTTGGAGGGACAGGGGGCACGGAATCAGCCCCAGCATTTT. Translation gives CASSLEGQGARNQPQHF.

This clone appeared a single time. This rearrangement joins TRBV28 to TRBJ1-1, with TRBD1 identical over 9 bases. The germline V gene encodes CDR1 MDHEN and CDR2 SYDVKM. Trimming cost V 5 bases and J 5 bases; bases outside gene matches: 6. This CDR3 spans 14 amino acids. The CDR3 DNA sequence: TGTGCCAGCAGTCCGACAGGGGGAGGGACTGAAGCTTTCTTT. Encoded protein: CASSPTGGGTEAFF.

The V and J genes are TRBV7-2 and TRBJ2-1; 10 bases are shared with TRBD1. Germline loops: CDR1 SGHTA, CDR2 FQGNSA. This CDR3 spans 16 amino acids. V gave up 0 bases and J gave up 6 bases; unmatched junction bases: 5. DNA of the CDR3: TGTGCCAGCAGCTTAGCTCGGACAGGGGGTCGCAATGAGCAGTTCTTC. Its protein product is CASSLARTGGRNEQFF. The full variable domain, in which reference TRBV7-2 and TRBJ2-1 provide the parts outside the CDR3, is GAGVSQSPSNKVTEKGKDVELRCDPISGHTALYWYRQSLGQGLEFLIYFQGNSAPDKSGLPSDRFSAERTGGSVSTLTIQRTQQEDSAVYLCASSLARTGGRNEQFFGPGTRLTVL.

This clone was detected a few times. The V call is TRBV2, the J call TRBJ2-3, with 8 bases fitting TRBD1. The V segment lost 7 bases and the J segment 0 bases; nucleotides outside the gene matches: 6. The CDR3 is 15 residues long. Germline V gives CDR1 SNHLY, CDR2 FYNNEI. CDR3 nucleotide sequence: TGTGCCAGCACGCGGGACAGGCTTAGCACAGATACGCAGTATTTT. This sequence encodes CASTRDRLSTDTQYF. Full variable domain (remainder filled in from reference TRBV2 and TRBJ2-3): EPEVTQTPSHQVTQMGQEVILRCVPISNHLYFYWYRQILGQKVEFLVSFYNNEISEKSEIFDDQFSVERPDGSNFTLKIRSTKLEDSAMYFCASTRDRLSTDTQYFGPGTRLTVL.

V is TRBV7-6 and J is TRBJ2-2; 10 bases match TRBD2. Looked up from germline, CDR1 is SGHVS and CDR2 is FNYEAQ. The J segment lost 1 base and the V segment lost 5 bases, leaving 10 bases of the junction unmatched. This CDR3 comprises 18 residues. The CDR3 nucleotides are TGTGCCAGCAGCAAAACGTCCGGACTAGCGGAGAACACCGGGGAGCTGTTTTTT. This translates into CASSKTSGLAENTGELFF.

The V gene is TRBV7-8, the J gene TRBJ1-4; TRBD1 might be the D (6 bases). The CDR3 has 15 residues. CDR1 is SGHVS and CDR2 is FQNEAQ in the germline V gene. V lost 6 bases and J 7 bases, leaving 18 bases between the germline ends. CDR3 nucleotide sequence: TGTGCCAGCAGAGGAAGGGGGTCGGTCTCTGAAAAACTGTTTTTT. The encoded protein is CASRGRGSVSEKLFF.

This clone qualifies as medium-sized (0.01 to 0.1%). This chain uses TRBV7-2 with TRBJ1-2, with 8 bases matching TRBD1. Germline CDR1 reads SGHTA; CDR2 reads FQGNSA. The CDR3 contains 15 residues. Trimming at V came to 5 bases and at J to 8 bases, leaving 13 bases not matched to a gene. CDR3 in amino acids: CASSPSGTGGEGYTF. The CDR3 DNA reads as TGTGCCAGCAGCCCTTCGGGCACAGGGGGAGAGGGCTACACCTTC.

The chain uses TRBV9 and TRBJ2-3; D perhaps matches TRBD2 (6 bases). Germline V gene lookup returns CDR1 SGDLS and CDR2 YYNGEE. This CDR3 region has 12 residues. The V end was cut by 4 bases, the J end by 6 bases, with 9 bases between. The CDR3 DNA reads TGTGCCAGCAGCTTTCGGGGGGATACGCAGTATTTT. Translating gives CASSFRGDTQYF.

The J gene is TRBJ2-2, the V gene TRBV5-1; maybe TRBD1 (6 bases). The CDR3 has 15 residues. Germline V gene lookup returns CDR1 SGHRS and CDR2 YFSETQ. V was shortened by 2 bases and J by 5 bases, with 13 bases between the two germline ends. The CDR3 region is CASSLRGGETGELFF. DNA for the CDR3: TGCGCCAGCAGCTTACGAGGGGGTGAAACCGGGGAGCTGTTTTTT. Combining the CDR3 with reference TRBV5-1 and TRBJ2-2 gives the whole variable domain KAGVTQTPRYLIKTRGQQVTLSCSPISGHRSVSWYQQTPGQGLQFLFEYFSETQRNKGNFPGRFSGRQFSNSRSEMNVSTLELGDSALYLCASSLRGGETGELFFGEGSRLTVL.

This clone was picked up one time. The chain links TRBV7-3 to TRBJ1-5, with 7 bases identical to TRBD1. The CDR3 contains 15 residues. Germline CDR1 reads SGHTA; CDR2 reads FQGTGA. The V and J ends lost 5 bases and 3 bases, in that order; junction bases with no gene match: 7. CDR3 loop: CASSIGTANNQPQHF. CDR3 sequence (DNA): TGTGCCAGCAGCATAGGGACAGCGAACAATCAGCCCCAGCATTTT.

The gene calls are TRBV7-9 and TRBJ2-7; D is perhaps TRBD1 (6 bases). CDR3 length: 16 amino acids. V lost 2 bases, J lost 3 bases, and 17 bases lay in between. Germline CDR1 is SEHNR and CDR2 is FQNEAQ (reference sequence). The CDR3 sequence is CASSLSTGLAGYEQYF. The CDR3 nucleotides are TGTGCCAGCAGCTTAAGTACAGGGCTAGCCGGCTACGAGCAGTACTTC.

V and J are TRBV27 and TRBJ1-3; D unclear. V lost 0 bases to trimming and J lost 2 bases, with 8 bases between them. This CDR3 has 15 amino acids. Germline CDR1 reads MNHEY; CDR2 reads SMNVEV (reference sequence). CDR3 region: CASSLSSQTGNTIYF. CDR3 DNA: TGTGCCAGCAGTTTATCGAGCCAGACTGGAAACACCATATATTTT.

The chain links TRBV27 to TRBJ2-7, with D perhaps being TRBD1 or TRBD2 (5 bases each). The V and J ends lost 4 bases and 5 bases respectively, with 21 bases between them. This CDR3 is built from 16 residues. Germline loops: CDR1 MNHEY, CDR2 SMNVEV (reference sequence). CDR3 coding DNA: TGTGCCAGCAGTTCTCTCTTCCAGAGGGGTCGTAACGAGCAGTACTTC. It codes for CASSSLFQRGRNEQYF.